The present T cell receptor beta chain was sequenced within a study of blood T cell repertoires in COVID-19. Overall study context: Whether acute or convalescent, the COVID-19 samples came from the United States, Italy and Spain.

In the original processing: How many nucleated cells were present was estimated from reference gene primer amplification. TCRdb's table, derived via immunoSEQ multiplex PCR, lists solely in-frame clones and lacks some. V and J calls and clone size are as listed in that table; D and trimming were resolved from the DNA. Among around 200,000 clones listed, around 86% were seen once. This CDR3 is 14 amino acids long. V was clipped by 0 bases and J by 7 bases, with 13 bases between them. Germline lookup yields CDR1 SGHNT and CDR2 YYREEE (reference sequence). The chain uses TRBV5-4 and TRBJ1-2; TRBD1 is a possible D gene (6 bases). The specimen sequenced was peripheral blood. The receptor was isolated from a woman of 80 years or more in a cohort sampled during active or convalescent COVID-19. CDR3 nucleotide sequence: TGTGCCAGCAGCTTGGGGGCAGGGGTGGTTGGCTACACCTTC. Amino acid sequence: CASSLGAGVVGYTF.